The rows below give T cell receptor beta chains drawn from one sample of a study of glioma-infiltrating T cells. TCRdb fed the multiplex PCR reads into MiXCR, producing one record per CDR3 protein. Seen here are approximately 140,000 distinct CDR3 sequences, 20% to 25% observed once, and the top ten hold about a quarter. Sequenced input: glioma tissue, nonneoplastic brain tissue, or PBMCs (not recorded which). The receptors derive from a human donor with low-grade glioma or glioblastoma, undergoing nonglioma brain surgery, or in good health (not recorded which). The CDR3 runs from the conserved cysteine through the conserved F or W. The D gene is left open where the match is weak. Part of the rows lack a size; the others show once, few, many or a class for expanded clones.

>-|TRBD1|TRBV7-7|TRBJ1-4
CASSLGTGPGEKLFF
TGTGCCAGCAGCTTGGGGACAGGGCCGGGCGAAAAACTGTTTTTT
>-|TRBD2|TRBV6-1|TRBJ2-1
CASSAARGGHNEQFF
TGTGCCAGCAGTGCCGCGCGGGGGGGTCACAATGAGCAGTTCTTC
>many|-|TRBV27|TRBJ2-1
CASRNRASGDEQFF
TGTGCCAGCAGAAACCGGGCCTCTGGAGATGAGCAGTTCTTC
>-|TRBD1|TRBV7-2|TRBJ2-5
CASSTGGQGYQETQYF
TGTGCCAGCAGCACCGGCGGACAGGGCTATCAAGAGACCCAGTACTTC
>once|TRBD2|TRBV24-1|TRBJ2-5
CATSDSRAGGTKETQYF
TGTGCCACCAGTGATTCGAGAGCGGGGGGAACAAAAGAGACCCAGTACTTC
>few|TRBD2|TRBV6-1|TRBJ2-5
CASRHTSGGAEETQYF
TGTGCCAGCAGGCACACTAGCGGGGGGGCCGAGGAGACCCAGTACTTC
>-|-|TRBV19|TRBJ1-1
CASSIGGPNRRDTEAFF
TGTGCCAGTAGTATAGGAGGGCCCAACCGACGGGACACTGAAGCTTTCTTT
>few|-|TRBV5-1|TRBJ2-5
CASSTDKRETQYF
TGCGCCAGCAGCACGGACAAACGGGAGACCCAGTACTTC
>-|TRBD1|TRBV27|TRBJ2-1
CASSFSGTGGDSYNEQFF
TGTGCCAGCAGCTTCTCCGGGACAGGGGGCGACTCCTACAATGAGCAGTTCTTC
>few|TRBD2|TRBV12-3/TRBV12-4|TRBJ2-3
CASSPWTSGGTTDTQYF
TGTGCCAGCAGTCCATGGACTAGCGGGGGGACAACAGATACGCAGTATTTT
>-|TRBD2|TRBV4-2|TRBJ2-3
CASSHVGSGVTDTQYF
TGTGCCAGCAGCCATGTCGGTAGCGGGGTCACAGATACGCAGTATTTT
>few|-|TRBV2|TRBJ2-3
CASSERNTDTQYF
TGTGCCAGCAGTGAACGGAACACAGATACGCAGTATTTT
>many|-|TRBV6-6|TRBJ2-1
CASSYRGEQFF
TGTGCCAGCAGTTACCGGGGTGAGCAGTTCTTC